The rows below give T cell receptor beta chains drawn from one sample of a study of blood T cell repertoires in COVID-19. The assay was immunoSEQ multiplex PCR, and TCRdb's table has in-frame clones only and misses some. The data show 300,000 to 350,000 clones, with approximately 89% seen just once and less than 6.5% held by the top ten. Sequenced sample: PBMCs or T cells enriched from blood (not recorded which). The receptors originated from a man aged 25-45 years who had recovered from COVID-19. Each CDR3 is given without its conserved first and last residue. Clone sizes are given selectively: once, few, many, or a class where the clone is expanded.

v_gene: TRBV4-1
j_gene: TRBJ2-1
abundance: -
CDR3aa: ASSQDGGSEQF

v_gene: TRBV10-3
j_gene: TRBJ2-7
abundance: -
CDR3aa: AISNSGTGGYEQY

v_gene: TRBV20-1
j_gene: TRBJ2-5
abundance: -
CDR3aa: SALAGETQY

v_gene: TRBV6-5
j_gene: TRBJ2-2
abundance: once
CDR3aa: ASREAGTGELF

v_gene: TRBV6-1
j_gene: TRBJ1-6
abundance: -
CDR3aa: ASSERGGEDSPLH

v_gene: TRBV6-1
j_gene: TRBJ2-7
abundance: -
CDR3aa: ASSDWGSSYEQY

v_gene: TRBV28
j_gene: TRBJ1-6
abundance: -
CDR3aa: ASSGLRHSPLH

v_gene: TRBV2
j_gene: TRBJ2-7
abundance: -
CDR3aa: ASSEWDRGDYEQY

v_gene: TRBV18
j_gene: TRBJ1-4
abundance: -
CDR3aa: ASSPQGPPTNEKLF

v_gene: TRBV28
j_gene: TRBJ1-2
abundance: -
CDR3aa: ASSLSPTGDGYT

v_gene: TRBV9
j_gene: TRBJ1-5
abundance: -
CDR3aa: ASSDGGGIQPQH

v_gene: TRBV2
j_gene: TRBJ1-6
abundance: -
CDR3aa: ASSEGASPLH

v_gene: TRBV10-3
j_gene: TRBJ2-3
abundance: -
CDR3aa: AIRGTGSDLTDTQY

v_gene: TRBV18
j_gene: TRBJ1-2
abundance: -
CDR3aa: ASSPSDRGLYGYT

v_gene: TRBV5-6
j_gene: TRBJ1-2
abundance: -
CDR3aa: ASSLGQGAPGYT

v_gene: TRBV15
j_gene: TRBJ1-2
abundance: -
CDR3aa: ATSRAPGGAGRAYGYT

v_gene: TRBV5-1
j_gene: TRBJ1-4
abundance: -
CDR3aa: ASSSQGLGEKLF

v_gene: TRBV27
j_gene: TRBJ2-3
abundance: -
CDR3aa: ASSLWAGTDTQY

v_gene: TRBV5-1
j_gene: TRBJ1-2
abundance: -
CDR3aa: ASSLGTGLDHYGYT

v_gene: TRBV28
j_gene: TRBJ1-1
abundance: once
CDR3aa: ASSLLGRTEAF

v_gene: TRBV6-5
j_gene: TRBJ1-1
abundance: -
CDR3aa: AGSEQGMSTEAF

v_gene: TRBV7-9
j_gene: TRBJ1-2
abundance: -
CDR3aa: ASSLGTTYGYT

v_gene: TRBV6-1
j_gene: TRBJ2-5
abundance: -
CDR3aa: ASSEKGLQETQY

v_gene: TRBV7-9
j_gene: TRBJ2-7
abundance: -
CDR3aa: ASSFTGTGGYEQY

v_gene: TRBV9
j_gene: TRBJ2-5
abundance: -
CDR3aa: ASSVEPAGGFGTQY

v_gene: TRBV27
j_gene: TRBJ1-6
abundance: -
CDR3aa: ASSLSTGYNSPLH

v_gene: TRBV6-1
j_gene: TRBJ2-1
abundance: -
CDR3aa: ASSEAKENEQF

v_gene: TRBV27
j_gene: TRBJ1-5
abundance: -
CDR3aa: ASSLSGYSNQPQH

v_gene: TRBV28
j_gene: TRBJ1-3
abundance: -
CDR3aa: ASSNRDRASGNTIY

v_gene: TRBV24-1
j_gene: TRBJ2-2
abundance: -
CDR3aa: ATSPGRAAPNTGELF

v_gene: TRBV6-5
j_gene: TRBJ1-2
abundance: -
CDR3aa: ASSPPGEYGYT

v_gene: TRBV20-1
j_gene: TRBJ1-3
abundance: -
CDR3aa: SASPGTGVSGNTIY

v_gene: TRBV7-9
j_gene: TRBJ1-2
abundance: once
CDR3aa: ASSLGQNYGYT